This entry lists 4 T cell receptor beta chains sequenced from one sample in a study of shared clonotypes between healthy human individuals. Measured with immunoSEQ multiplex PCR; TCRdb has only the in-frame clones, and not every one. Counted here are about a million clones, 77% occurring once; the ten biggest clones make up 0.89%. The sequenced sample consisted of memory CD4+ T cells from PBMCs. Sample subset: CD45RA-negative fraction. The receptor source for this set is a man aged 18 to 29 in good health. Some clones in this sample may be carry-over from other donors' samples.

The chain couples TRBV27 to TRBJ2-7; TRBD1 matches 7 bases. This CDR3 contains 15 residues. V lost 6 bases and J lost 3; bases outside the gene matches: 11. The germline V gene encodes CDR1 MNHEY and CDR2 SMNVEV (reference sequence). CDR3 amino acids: CASRSLGQQNYEQYF. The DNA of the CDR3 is TGTGCCAGCAGATCCTTGGGACAGCAAAACTACGAGCAGTACTTC.

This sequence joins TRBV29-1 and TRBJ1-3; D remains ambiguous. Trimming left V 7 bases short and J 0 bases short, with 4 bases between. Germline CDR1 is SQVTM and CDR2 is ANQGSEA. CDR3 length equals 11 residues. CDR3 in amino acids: CSATSGNTIYF. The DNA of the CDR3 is TGCAGCGCCACCTCTGGAAACACCATATATTTT. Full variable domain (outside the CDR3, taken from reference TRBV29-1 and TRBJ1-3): SAVISQKPSRDICQRGTSLTIQCQVDSQVTMMFWYRQQPGQSLTLIATANQGSEATYESGFVIDKFPISRPNLTFSTLTVSNMSPEDSSIYLCSATSGNTIYFGEGSWLTVV.

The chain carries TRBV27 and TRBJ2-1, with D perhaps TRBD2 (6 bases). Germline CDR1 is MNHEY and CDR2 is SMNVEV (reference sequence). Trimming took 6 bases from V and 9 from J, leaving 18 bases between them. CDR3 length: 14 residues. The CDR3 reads CASRVERLVPEQFF. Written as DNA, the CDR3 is TGTGCCAGCAGGGTAGAAAGACTAGTCCCTGAGCAGTTCTTC.

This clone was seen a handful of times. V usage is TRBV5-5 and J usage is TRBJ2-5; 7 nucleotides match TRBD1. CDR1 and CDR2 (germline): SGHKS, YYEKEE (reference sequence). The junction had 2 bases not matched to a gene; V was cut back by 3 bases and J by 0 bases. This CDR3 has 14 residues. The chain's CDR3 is CASSWDSNQETQYF. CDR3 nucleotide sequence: TGTGCCAGCAGCTGGGACAGTAACCAAGAGACCCAGTACTTC.